This is a list of T cell receptor beta chains from one sample in a study of T-cell reconstitution after alpha-beta-depleted transplantation in children. From the PCR reads, TCRdb called clonotypes with MiXCR, one entry per CDR3 protein. This sample has about 110,000 distinct CDR3 sequences; 10% occur once, and the top ten carry about 8.8%. Here the sequenced sample was PBMCs from the stem cell graft donor, taken from the stem cell graft. These receptors all come from a human donor who donated a stem cell graft to a child with acute lymphoblastic leukemia. Each CDR3 is given with its conserved first and last residue. D genes are given only for firm matches. Clone sizes are given selectively: once, few, many, or a class where the clone is expanded.

j_gene	abundance	d_gene	len	v_gene	CDR3aa	CDR3nt
TRBJ2-7	many	TRBD2	15	TRBV20-1	CSARDRSTGGDEQYF	TGCAGTGCTAGAGATCGTTCAACTGGGGGGGACGAGCAGTACTTC
TRBJ1-5	many	NA	14	TRBV20-1	CSARENYSNQPQHF	TGCAGTGCTAGAGAAAACTATAGCAATCAGCCCCAGCATTTT
TRBJ1-5	NA	NA	17	TRBV12-3/TRBV12-4	CASSFHHLSPTQQPQHF	TGTGCCAGCAGTTTCCACCACCTTTCACCGACGCAACAGCCCCAGCATTTT
TRBJ1-5	many	TRBD1	14	TRBV5-6	CASSEQGRVQPQHF	TGTGCCAGCAGCGAACAGGGGCGGGTTCAGCCCCAGCATTTT
TRBJ1-5	many	NA	15	TRBV20-1	CSARAPVDSNQPQHF	TGCAGTGCTAGAGCACCGGTGGATAGCAATCAGCCCCAGCATTTT
TRBJ1-4	many	NA	13	TRBV7-2	CASSLTRNEKLFF	TGTGCCAGCAGCTTAACCCGTAATGAAAAACTGTTTTTT
TRBJ2-3	NA	NA	13	TRBV7-2	CASSPFTDHRRYF	TGTGCCAGCAGCCCTTTCACGGACCATCGACGGTATTTT
TRBJ2-1	medium-sized	TRBD2	15	TRBV20-1	CSAAPGTSDYNEQFF	TGCAGTGCTGCCCCGGGGACTAGCGACTACAATGAGCAGTTCTTC
TRBJ2-3	many	TRBD2	17	TRBV20-1	CSARAFGVAGGSDTQYF	TGCAGTGCTAGAGCTTTCGGGGTAGCGGGGGGCTCAGATACGCAGTATTTT
TRBJ2-2	many	TRBD2	17	TRBV5-1	CASSLASSGSIAGELFF	TGCGCCAGCAGCTTGGCTTCCAGCGGGAGTATCGCCGGGGAGCTGTTTTTT
TRBJ2-6	many	NA	17	TRBV5-6	CASIGRSSSSGANVLTF	TGTGCCAGCATAGGCCGCAGCTCCTCCTCTGGGGCCAACGTCCTGACTTTC
TRBJ1-5	many	NA	13	TRBV6-2/TRBV6-3	CASSLHQNQPQHF	TGTGCCAGCAGTCTCCACCAGAATCAGCCCCAGCATTTT
TRBJ1-2	many	NA	14	TRBV6-1	CASNGGRGHYGYTF	TGTGCCAGCAATGGTGGCAGGGGCCACTATGGCTACACCTTC
TRBJ2-1	many	TRBD2	16	TRBV20-1	CSARDAGTSGSNEQFF	TGCAGTGCTAGAGACGCCGGGACTAGCGGGAGCAATGAGCAGTTCTTC
TRBJ2-5	many	TRBD1	14	TRBV5-1	CASSFGRGPETQYF	TGCGCCAGCAGCTTTGGCAGGGGGCCAGAGACCCAGTACTTC
TRBJ2-7	many	NA	12	TRBV6-5	CASSTRGYEQYF	TGTGCCAGCAGTACCCGGGGCTACGAGCAGTACTTC
TRBJ1-5	many	NA	16	TRBV18	CASSPPGVDGNQPQHF	TGTGCCAGCTCACCACCGGGGGTCGACGGCAATCAGCCCCAGCATTTT
TRBJ2-3	many	NA	14	TRBV4-1	CASSQWENTDTQYF	TGCGCCAGCAGCCAATGGGAGAACACAGATACGCAGTATTTT
TRBJ1-5	many	NA	15	TRBV5-6	CASSLVGGENQPQHF	TGTGCCAGCAGCTTGGTTGGGGGCGAGAATCAGCCCCAGCATTTT
TRBJ2-5	many	NA	15	TRBV7-9	CASSSPVGAQETQYF	TGTGCCAGCAGTTCCCCGGTTGGAGCACAAGAGACCCAGTACTTC
TRBJ1-6	many	TRBD1	14	TRBV18	CASSPDRANSPLHF	TGTGCCAGCAGTCCGGACAGGGCTAATTCACCCCTCCACTTT
TRBJ2-1	many	TRBD2	17	TRBV11-2	CASSTGAGGVGYNEQFF	TGTGCCAGCAGCACAGGAGCGGGAGGCGTGGGATACAATGAGCAGTTCTTC
TRBJ1-2	many	NA	14	TRBV7-9	CASSFDNFNYGYTF	TGTGCCAGCAGCTTCGACAACTTTAACTATGGCTACACCTTC
TRBJ1-2	many	NA	12	TRBV7-2	CASSHPGTGYTF	TGTGCCAGCAGCCATCCCGGGACAGGCTACACCTTC
TRBJ2-1	many	TRBD2	15	TRBV20-1	CSARKTSGRGDEQFF	TGCAGTGCTAGGAAGACTAGCGGGAGAGGCGATGAGCAGTTCTTC
TRBJ2-3	many	TRBD2	20	TRBV20-1	CSARDSWWLAGGASTDTQYF	TGCAGTGCTAGAGATAGTTGGTGGCTAGCGGGAGGTGCTAGCACAGATACGCAGTATTTT
TRBJ2-3	NA	TRBD2	18	TRBV18	CASSKLAGGPGRTDTQYF	TGTGCCAGCTCAAAACTAGCGGGAGGCCCCGGACGCACAGATACGCAGTATTTT
TRBJ1-2	NA	NA	14	TRBV11-2	CASSLKGGVYGYTF	TGTGCCAGCAGCCTTAAGGGGGGGGTCTATGGCTACACCTTC
TRBJ2-3	NA	NA	14	TRBV20-1	CSAAVLAGTDTQYF	TGCAGTGCCGCCGTACTAGCTGGTACGGATACGCAGTATTTT
TRBJ2-2	many	NA	13	TRBV7-9	CASSRTVRGELFF	TGTGCCAGCAGCAGGACAGTCCGCGGGGAGCTGTTTTTT
TRBJ2-5	many	TRBD1	12	TRBV20-1	CSADTDRGTQYF	TGCAGTGCCGACACGGACAGGGGGACCCAGTACTTC
TRBJ2-1	many	NA	16	TRBV12-3/TRBV12-4	CASSPPPSDYGDEQFF	TGTGCCAGCAGTCCCCCACCTAGCGACTATGGGGATGAGCAGTTCTTC